This T cell receptor (beta chain) was sequenced in a study of T cells in women clearing cervical HPV infection. Overall study results and limits: A classifier using richness and V gene abundances reached an AUC of roughly 0.83.

Note on this clone: What it binds is unknown. The read terminates 3 residues before the CDR3 end, so the remaining end is supplied by the germline J gene.

Produced via immunoSEQ multiplex PCR; TCRdb's table is partial and in-frame only. Its listing shows some 39,000 clones. Germline V CDR1 and CDR2: SGHTA, FQGNSA. The CDR3 has 15 amino acids. The V and J ends lost 5 bases and 6 bases respectively, with 19 bases between them. This rearrangement joins TRBV7-2 to TRBJ1-2; tentative D call: TRBD1 (6 bases). This TCR came from a woman aged 18 to 75 with a cervical HPV16 infection that either progressed to CIN3+ or cleared (not recorded which). Sequencing was done on a sample of blood buffy coat. CDR3: CASSPGQQTGNGYTF. The CDR3 DNA, read in part, is TGTGCCAGCAGCCCCGGACAGCAGACTGGGAATGGC.